This entry lists 10 T cell receptor beta chains sequenced from one sample in a study of cytomegalovirus exposure and HLA in healthy donors. Use of 60 Vbeta and 13 Jbeta primers characterized the PCR. TCRdb's table, derived via immunoSEQ multiplex PCR, lists solely in-frame clones and lacks some. The sample contains about 160,000 clones, less than 90% of which appear only once. Sequenced input: PBMCs. These receptors were obtained from a man aged 50 or older in good health and CMV-seropositive.

The J gene is TRBJ2-1, the V gene TRBV7-6; 7 nucleotides line up with TRBD1. Germline V gene sequence: CDR1 SGHVS, CDR2 FNYEAQ. The V gene end was trimmed by 0 bases and the J gene end by 5 bases; junction bases not matched to a gene: 7. The CDR3 runs 16 residues. The DNA for the CDR3 is TGTGCCAGCAGCTTAGCGTGGGGACAGTATAACAATGAGCAGTTCTTC. This gives the protein CASSLAWGQYNNEQFF. Full variable domain (missing parts from reference TRBV7-6 and TRBJ2-1): GAGVSQSPRYKVTKRGQDVALRCDPISGHVSLYWYRQALGQGPEFLTYFNYEAQQDKSGLPNDRFSAERPEGSISTLTIQRTEQRDSAMYRCASSLAWGQYNNEQFFGPGTRLTVL.

The V gene is TRBV18, the J gene TRBJ1-5, with TRBD1 matching 9 bases. Germline values: CDR1 KGHSH, CDR2 LQKENI. V was clipped by 2 bases and J by 5 bases; unmatched bases: 7. The CDR3 has 16 residues. CDR3: CASSPGQGPFYQPQHF. Written as DNA, the CDR3 is TGTGCCAGCTCACCAGGACAGGGGCCCTTCTATCAGCCCCAGCATTTT.

The rearrangement links TRBV2 to TRBJ1-6; D call uncertain. The CDR3 contains 13 residues. Between the trimmed V and J ends, which lost 3 bases and 6 bases, there was a span of 6 bases. Germline V gives CDR1 SNHLY, CDR2 FYNNEI. This CDR3 reads CASSDIGNSPLHF. The DNA for the CDR3 is TGTGCCAGCAGTGATATCGGTAATTCACCCCTCCACTTT.

The genes are TRBV6-6 and TRBJ2-2, with D unclear. This CDR3 region has 12 residues. V was clipped by 7 bases and J by 5 bases, with 8 bases between them. Per the germline V gene, CDR1 is MNHNY and CDR2 is SVGAGI (reference sequence). As DNA, the CDR3 is TGTGCCAGCACTAGAGGAACCGGGGAGCTGTTTTTT. It yields the protein CASTRGTGELFF.

The V and J genes are TRBV30 and TRBJ1-1; D is perhaps TRBD1 (5 bases). The ends were cut back, 4 bases at V and 5 bases at J, with 14 bases in the middle. The CDR3 contains 13 residues. Germline CDR1 reads GTSNPN; CDR2 reads SVGIG (reference sequence). The CDR3 DNA reads as TGTGCCTGGATGAGAGACAGCTCTACTGAAGCTTTCTTT. This translates into CAWMRDSSTEAFF.

This clone was detected once. The chain recombines TRBV6-5 with TRBJ1-2, with TRBD1 matching over 8 bases. Per germline, CDR1 MNHEY and CDR2 SVGAGI. CDR3 length: 15 residues. Losses at the gene ends were 2 bases for V and 2 bases for J; bases not matched to a gene: 4. CDR3 region: CASSYRGDRNYGYTF. The DNA of the CDR3 is TGTGCCAGCAGTTACCGGGGGGACAGGAACTATGGCTACACCTTC.

The chain joins TRBV6-1 to TRBJ1-1; D possibly corresponds to TRBD1 (5 bases). V gave up 5 bases and J gave up 0 bases, with 10 bases separating them. CDR1 is MNHNS and CDR2 is SASEGT in the germline V gene. The CDR3 loop spans 14 amino acids. DNA for the CDR3: TGTGCCAGCAGTTGGCAGGGCATGAACACTGAAGCTTTCTTT. Translation: CASSWQGMNTEAFF.

The V and J genes are TRBV30 and TRBJ2-2; 8 bases are a match to TRBD2. Germline trimming cut 2 bases from V and 4 bases from J; bases unmatched to any gene: 3. The length of the CDR3 is 14 residues. Germline loops: CDR1 GTSNPN, CDR2 SVGIG (reference sequence). This CDR3 reads CAWSSGLATGELFF. The CDR3 DNA is TGTGCCTGGAGTTCCGGACTAGCCACCGGGGAGCTGTTTTTT.

This chain uses TRBV27 with TRBJ2-7, with TRBD1 as a possible D gene (5 bases). CDR1 and CDR2 (germline): MNHEY, SMNVEV (reference sequence). The CDR3 has 14 residues. The V gene lost 0 bases and the J gene lost 0 bases, with 6 bases spanning the gap. The DNA of the CDR3 is TGTGCCAGCAGTTTATCGGACACCTCCTACGAGCAGTACTTC. Its protein product is CASSLSDTSYEQYF.

This chain connects TRBV9 to TRBJ1-4; D call uncertain. The CDR3 spans 15 residues. V gave up 4 bases and J gave up 0 bases, with 10 bases separating them. Germline loops: CDR1 SGDLS, CDR2 YYNGEE. This CDR3 is CASSLRSTTNEKLFF. The CDR3 bases are TGTGCCAGCAGCCTTAGAAGTACAACTAATGAAAAACTGTTTTTT.